This T cell receptor (beta chain) was sequenced during a study of blood T cell repertoires in COVID-19. In the original analysis: Reference gene primer amplification gave nucleated cell count estimates. TCRdb's copy holds only in-frame clones and misses some; the assay was immunoSEQ multiplex PCR. The D gene and trimming were derived from the DNA, and the V and J assignments and clone size from that table. This table holds about 190,000 clones, about 83% found once. Trimming took off 2 bases at V and 1 base at J, with 5 bases between the two ends. The CDR3 extends over 13 amino acids. Germline lookup yields CDR1 MNHNS and CDR2 SASEGT.

The sample taken for sequencing was peripheral blood. This receptor was obtained from a woman aged 65 to 85 with active or convalescent COVID-19. The chain combines TRBV6-1 with TRBJ1-2, with a weak D call TRBD1 (5 bases). CDR3 residues: CASSEQGNYGYTF. CDR3 in DNA: TGTGCCAGCAGTGAACAGGGTAACTATGGCTACACCTTC.